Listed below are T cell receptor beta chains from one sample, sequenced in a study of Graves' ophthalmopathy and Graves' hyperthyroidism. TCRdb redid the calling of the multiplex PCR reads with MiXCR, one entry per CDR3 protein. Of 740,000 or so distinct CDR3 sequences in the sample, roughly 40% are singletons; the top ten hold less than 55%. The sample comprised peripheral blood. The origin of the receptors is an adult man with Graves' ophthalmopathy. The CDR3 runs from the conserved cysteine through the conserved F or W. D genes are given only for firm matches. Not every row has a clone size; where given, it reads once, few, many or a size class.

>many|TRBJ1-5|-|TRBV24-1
TGTGCCACCAGTGGAGTGGAGGGGAGCAATCAGCCCCAGCATTTT
CATSGVEGSNQPQHF
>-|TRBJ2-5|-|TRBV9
TGTGCCAGCAGCGCCCAGGGGGGGCGAGGAGAGACCCAGTACTTC
CASSAQGGRGETQYF
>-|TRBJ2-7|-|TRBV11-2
TGTGCCAGCAGCTTAGATTTCGCTGGAGGGCAGTACTTC
CASSLDFAGGQYF
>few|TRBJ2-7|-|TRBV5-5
TGTGCCAGCAGCTTGGTAGGGGACCTAGCCTACGAGCAGTACTTC
CASSLVGDLAYEQYF
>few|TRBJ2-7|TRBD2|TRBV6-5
TGTGCCAGCAGTCGGGGGGGGGACTACGAGCAGTACTTC
CASSRGGDYEQYF
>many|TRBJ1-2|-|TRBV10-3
TGTGCCATCAGTGAGTCGCGGGACACCGGCTACACCTTC
CAISESRDTGYTF
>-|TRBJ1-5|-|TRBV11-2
TGTGCCAGCAGCCCAGGGGACGGTCAGCCCCAGCATTTT
CASSPGDGQPQHF
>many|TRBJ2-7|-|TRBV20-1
TGCAGTGAAACAGGGATGAACTCCTACGAGCAGTACTTC
CSETGMNSYEQYF
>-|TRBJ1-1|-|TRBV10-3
TGTGCCATCAGTTCCAACAGGGACGGCGCTGAAGCTTTCTTT
CAISSNRDGAEAFF
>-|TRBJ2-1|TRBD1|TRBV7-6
TGTGCCAGCAGCCCAAGAGGGACAGGGGGCGTCTATGAGCAGTTCTTC
CASSPRGTGGVYEQFF